This entry lists 10 T cell receptor beta chains sequenced from one sample in a study of Tregs in tolerant kidney transplant recipients. This table comes from immunoSEQ multiplex PCR, and its TCRdb copy is limited to in-frame clones, with some not included. The sample's table shows about 30,000 clones. Specimen: CD8+ T cells from blood, collected before the transplant. The source is a human donor who received a combined kidney and bone marrow transplant.

In regard to this clone: With the read ending 3 residues before the CDR3 end, the germline J gene is used to fill in that end. This sequence joins TRBV28 and TRBJ2-5; 7 bases line up with TRBD1. The junction had 3 bases not matched to a gene; V was cut back by 11 bases and J by 0 bases. Germline V lookup: CDR1 MDHEN, CDR2 SYDVKM. The CDR3 runs to 12 residues. The CDR3 DNA, read in part, is TGTGCCGGGGGACAGAACCAAGAGACC. Its protein product is CAGGQNQET. The CDR3 as a whole reads CAGGQNQETQYF.

The CDR3: CSVWSGRTDTQYF. Partial CDR3 DNA: TGCAGCGTTTGGAGCGGGAGAACAGATACG. The V and J genes are TRBV29-1 and TRBJ2-3, with 8 bases aligning to TRBD2. The CDR3 is cut off 3 residues early in the read; its end comes from the germline J gene. CDR3 size: 13 residues. The ends lost 5 bases at V and 3 bases at J; junction bases unmatched: 4. Germline lookup yields CDR1 SQVTM and CDR2 ANQGSEA.

As concerns this clone: The sequenced fragment ends 3 residues before the CDR3 boundary, so the rest is inferred from the germline J gene. The rearrangement links TRBV19 to TRBJ2-7, with 8 bases fitting TRBD2. The CDR3 is 15 residues long. Germline values: CDR1 LNHDA, CDR2 SQIVND (reference sequence). J lost 4 bases, V lost 5 bases, and 10 bases had no gene match. CDR3 sequence: CASSWGAGESYEQYF. CDR3 DNA, as far as it was read: TGTGCCAGTAGTTGGGGAGCGGGAGAATCGTACGAG.

With respect to this clone: The CDR3 end is not reached by the read, which stops 3 residues before it; the germline J gene fills it in. The chain has TRBV19 and TRBJ2-7; TRBD1 might be the D (5 bases). The CDR3 contains 14 residues. Trimming took off 3 bases at V and 2 bases at J, with 11 bases between the two ends. Germline V CDR1 and CDR2: LNHDA, SQIVND (reference sequence). The CDR3 region is CASSIQGNTYEQYF. The CDR3 DNA, read in part, is TGTGCCAGTAGTATCCAGGGTAACACCTACGAG.

Concerning this clone itself: The read finishes 3 residues shy of the CDR3 end, and the germline J gene is used to complete it. This chain joins TRBV5-5 and TRBJ2-3; no reliable D call. Looked up from germline, CDR1 is SGHKS and CDR2 is YYEKEE (reference sequence). V lost 1 base and J lost 2, with 11 bases in between. This CDR3 has 15 residues. The CDR3 region is CASSLTLSTTDTQYF. The DNA read from the CDR3 is TGTGCCAGCAGCTTGACTCTCTCCACCACAGATACG.

With respect to this clone: The read is 3 residues too short to cover the CDR3 end, so that end is filled in from the germline J gene. V gene TRBV5-1 combines with J gene TRBJ2-2; 15 bases are a match to TRBD2. This CDR3 has 16 amino acids. V lost 4 bases to trimming and J lost 7 bases; unmatched junction nucleotides: 5. Germline values: CDR1 SGHRS, CDR2 YFSETQ. CDR3 bases read: TGCGCCAGCAGCGGAACGGGACTAGCGGGAGGCGGGGAG. This codes for CASSGTGLAGGGE. The entire CDR3 protein reads CASSGTGLAGGGELFF.

CDR3 sequence: CASSLSLMNTEAFF. The CDR3 DNA, read in part, is TGCGCCAGCAGCTTGTCCCTTATGAACACTGAA. The chain uses TRBV5-1 and TRBJ1-1, with no clear D. From the germline J gene comes the end of the CDR3, since the read stops 3 residues before it. V lost 1 base, J lost 0 bases, and 7 bases lay in between. The CDR3 is 14 residues long. Germline CDR1 and CDR2: SGHRS and YFSETQ.

For this clone: The read is 3 residues too short to cover the CDR3 end, so that end is filled in from the germline J gene. The chain has TRBV19 and TRBJ2-7, with D tentatively TRBD2 (5 bases). There are 15 residues in the CDR3. Per germline, CDR1 LNHDA and CDR2 SQIVND (reference sequence). V lost 2 bases to trimming and J lost 0 bases, with 11 bases between them. The CDR3 region is CASSILAESSYEQYF. The CDR3 DNA, read in part, is TGTGCCAGTAGTATACTAGCCGAAAGCTCCTACGAG.

In the case of this clone: The read comes to an end 3 residues before the CDR3 does, leaving the germline J gene to fill in the end. The genes are TRBV7-2 and TRBJ1-2; D is unresolved. V lost 2 bases to trimming and J lost 2 bases, with 12 bases between them. Germline V lookup: CDR1 SGHTA, CDR2 FQGNSA. The CDR3 loop spans 15 amino acids. CDR3 DNA (partial): TGTGCCAGCAGCTTACTTCTCGGAGGGAACTATGGC. This translates into CASSLLLGGNYG. The whole CDR3 protein reads CASSLLLGGNYGYTF.

Concerning this clone: The CDR3 end lies 3 residues beyond the end of the read and is filled in from the germline J gene. The chain recombines TRBV28 with TRBJ1-2, with a possible D match to TRBD1 (6 bases). The germline V gene has CDR1 MDHEN and CDR2 SYDVKM. CDR3 length: 15 amino acids. The covered CDR3 bases are TGTGCCAGCAGTCCTGAGAGGGGGTCCTCTTTGGGC. It yields the protein CASSPERGSSLG. The CDR3 reads in full as CASSPERGSSLGYTF.